This TCR beta chain was identified in a study of siplizumab effects on memory and regulatory T cells. Overall study results and limits: Many proliferating CD4+ or CD8+ clones remained unclassified. Roughly 80-96% of them could not be assigned either a naive or a memory phenotype. Contribution to the alloresponse seemed major for naive T cells, which also seemed more diverse than memory cells.

Points on this clone: Its antigen remains unknown.

Germline V gives CDR1 SGHNT, CDR2 YYREEE (reference sequence). There are 16 residues in the CDR3. The V end was cut by 0 bases, the J end by 0 bases, with 10 bases between. Clones were sequenced by immunoSEQ multiplex PCR, and TCRdb holds only the in-frame ones, with some missing. The table lists 100,000 or so clones, about nine tenths of them singletons. This chain connects TRBV5-4 to TRBJ2-4; no clear D gene. Sequencing was carried out using non-Treg CD4+ T cells sorted from blood. The origin of this receptor is a human donor in good health. Here the CDR3 DNA reads TGTGCCAGCAGCTTGGCCGGAGTTCTAGCCAAAAACATTCAGTACTTC. Protein product: CASSLAGVLAKNIQYF.